The rows below give T cell receptor beta chains drawn from one sample of a study of OX40 agonist ivuxolimab in advanced cancers. Sequencing was performed with immunoSEQ multiplex PCR; in TCRdb, only in-frame clones are kept and a portion is missing. The sample has 45,000 to 55,000 clones; 94% are singletons. This specimen consisted of CD4+ or CD8+ T cells sorted from blood, obtained in a trial of the OX40 agonist ivuxolimab. These receptors were collected from an adult with an advanced solid tumor such as melanoma, head and neck, liver or kidney cancer. Both conserved end residues are part of each CDR3. D genes are given only for firm matches. Size is omitted from some rows. Given values are once, few, many or a class for expanded clones.

13,.,TRBV4-1,TRBJ2-1,.,CASSQEIYNEQFF,TGCGCCAGCAGCCAAGAGATATACAATGAGCAGTTCTTC
15,.,TRBV9,TRBJ2-1,.,CASSNSGGVYNEQFF,TGTGCCAGCAGCAACAGCGGAGGCGTCTACAATGAGCAGTTCTTC
16,once,TRBV19,TRBJ2-7,TRBD1,CASSIEEGTGDNEQYF,TGTGCCAGTAGTATAGAGGAAGGGACAGGGGACAACGAGCAGTACTTC
17,.,TRBV5-1,TRBJ1-2,TRBD1,CASSLEQGEGWSYGYTF,TGCGCCAGCAGCTTGGAACAGGGGGAAGGATGGAGCTATGGCTACACCTTC
15,.,TRBV30,TRBJ2-7,TRBD2,CAWSVRGRAPYEQYF,TGTGCCTGGAGTGTACGCGGGAGGGCTCCCTACGAGCAGTACTTC
16,.,TRBV6-6,TRBJ2-2,TRBD1,CASSYPDRGFVGELFF,TGTGCCAGCAGTTACCCCGACAGGGGGTTTGTTGGGGAGCTGTTTTTT
13,.,TRBV6-1,TRBJ1-1,.,CASRQGLNTEAFF,TGTGCCAGCAGGCAAGGATTGAACACTGAAGCTTTCTTT
14,.,TRBV27,TRBJ2-7,TRBD1,CASSCLGQGYEQYF,TGTGCCAGCAGTTGCCTGGGACAGGGCTACGAGCAGTACTTC
11,.,TRBV29-1,TRBJ2-7,.,CSVYSQYEQYF,TGCAGCGTTTATAGCCAATACGAGCAGTACTTC
15,.,TRBV27,TRBJ1-2,.,CASSLNPGNLYGYTF,TGTGCCAGCAGTTTAAATCCGGGCAATCTCTATGGCTACACCTTC
14,.,TRBV5-1,TRBJ1-2,.,CASSLAGANYGYTF,TGCGCCAGCAGCTTAGCAGGGGCCAACTATGGCTACACCTTC
15,few,TRBV28,TRBJ2-7,.,CASSSGTPFIYEQYF,TGTGCCAGCAGCTCCGGGACCCCCTTCATATACGAGCAGTACTTC
13,.,TRBV18,TRBJ2-1,.,CASSLIGYNEQFF,TGTGCCAGCTCACTTATAGGGTACAATGAGCAGTTCTTC
13,.,TRBV5-1,TRBJ2-1,TRBD2,CASSFPGGNEQFF,TGCGCCAGCAGCTTTCCGGGAGGGAATGAGCAGTTCTTC
17,.,TRBV30,TRBJ2-7,TRBD2,CAWSWEGLAGSGGEQYF,TGTGCCTGGAGTTGGGAGGGACTAGCGGGATCAGGGGGCGAGCAGTACTTC
15,.,TRBV9,TRBJ2-2,.,CASSVDLGFTGELFF,TGTGCCAGCAGCGTAGATCTGGGATTCACCGGGGAGCTGTTTTTT
13,.,TRBV7-9,TRBJ2-7,.,CASSRGSSYEQYF,TGTGCCAGCAGCCGGGGGAGCTCCTACGAGCAGTACTTC
14,.,TRBV28,TRBJ2-5,TRBD1,CASSDRGLQETQYF,TGTGCCAGCAGTGACAGGGGGCTCCAAGAGACCCAGTACTTC
15,.,TRBV6-5,TRBJ2-7,TRBD1,CASTRGQGAAYEQYF,TGTGCCAGCACTCGCGGACAGGGGGCCGCTTACGAGCAGTACTTC
12,.,TRBV6-5,TRBJ1-6,TRBD1,CASRQGNSPLHF,TGTGCCAGTAGACAGGGAAATTCACCCCTCCACTTT
15,once,TRBV6-5,TRBJ2-2,.,CASSGAVANTGELFF,TGTGCCAGCAGTGGGGCTGTCGCGAACACCGGGGAGCTGTTTTTT
15,.,TRBV7-8,TRBJ2-5,.,CASSSDVGGGETQYF,TGTGCCAGCAGCTCCGATGTGGGAGGGGGGGAGACCCAGTACTTC
12,.,TRBV27,TRBJ2-7,.,CASSLTPGEQYF,TGTGCCAGCAGTTTAACCCCGGGCGAGCAGTACTTC
13,.,TRBV13,TRBJ2-2,.,CASSFVDTGELFF,TGTGCCAGCAGCTTCGTCGACACCGGGGAGCTGTTTTTT
14,.,TRBV18,TRBJ2-1,.,CASSGTYSYNEQFF,TGTGCCAGCTCAGGGACATACTCCTACAATGAGCAGTTCTTC
12,.,TRBV7-6,TRBJ2-1,.,CASSSTYNEQFF,TGTGCCAGCAGCTCCACCTACAATGAGCAGTTCTTC
14,.,TRBV7-9,TRBJ1-1,.,CASSLVDTNTEAFF,TGTGCCAGCAGCTTAGTAGACACAAACACTGAAGCTTTCTTT
18,.,TRBV11-2,TRBJ2-6,TRBD1,CASSSDRDRGTGANVLTF,TGTGCCAGCAGCAGCGACCGGGACAGGGGAACTGGGGCCAACGTCCTGACTTTC
13,.,TRBV29-1,TRBJ2-7,TRBD2,CSALTSGTYEQYF,TGCAGCGCACTGACTAGCGGGACCTACGAGCAGTACTTC
13,.,TRBV18,TRBJ2-5,TRBD1,CASSSTGEETQYF,TGTGCCAGCTCATCGACAGGGGAAGAGACCCAGTACTTC
15,.,TRBV4-3,TRBJ2-1,.,CASSREGGQYNEQFF,TGCGCCAGCAGCCGAGAGGGGGGACAGTACAATGAGCAGTTCTTC
16,.,TRBV4-1,TRBJ2-1,.,CASSQDGLDKNNEQFF,TGCGCCAGCAGCCAAGACGGACTGGACAAGAACAATGAGCAGTTCTTC
13,.,TRBV6-5,TRBJ1-1,TRBD1,CASSLYRGRLAFF,TGTGCCAGCAGCTTGTACAGGGGGCGCTTGGCTTTCTTT
15,once,TRBV19,TRBJ1-5,.,CASTWGGGSNQPQHF,TGTGCCAGTACCTGGGGGGGCGGGAGCAATCAGCCCCAGCATTTT
14,.,TRBV7-8,TRBJ1-2,.,CASSPEQGDYGYTF,TGTGCCAGCAGCCCGGAACAGGGCGACTATGGCTACACCTTC
17,once,TRBV4-1,TRBJ2-3,TRBD2,CASSQVTAGVTSDTQYF,TGCGCCAGCAGCCAAGTGACAGCGGGAGTAACCTCGGATACGCAGTATTTT
13,once,TRBV6-5,TRBJ2-7,.,CASSYEGSYEQYF,TGTGCCAGCAGTTACGAGGGGTCCTACGAGCAGTACTTC
13,few,TRBV7-2,TRBJ2-3,.,CASSLVTSDTQYF,TGTGCCAGCAGCTTAGTCACCTCAGATACGCAGTATTTT
15,.,TRBV5-5,TRBJ2-7,TRBD1,CASSRPRTGPYEQYF,TGTGCCAGCAGCCGCCCCCGGACAGGGCCCTACGAGCAGTACTTC
15,.,TRBV5-6,TRBJ2-2,.,CASSLDQGPAGELFF,TGTGCCAGCAGCTTGGACCAGGGCCCCGCCGGGGAGCTGTTTTTT
13,.,TRBV7-9,TRBJ2-7,.,CASSLELAYEQYF,TGTGCCAGCAGCTTAGAACTAGCCTACGAGCAGTACTTC
16,once,TRBV5-6,TRBJ1-2,.,CASTSDQGRPNYGYTF,TGTGCCAGCACCTCGGACCAAGGACGCCCGAACTATGGCTACACCTTC
12,.,TRBV19,TRBJ2-2,.,CASMGDTGELFF,TGTGCCAGTATGGGGGACACCGGGGAGCTGTTTTTT
17,.,TRBV6-1,TRBJ1-1,TRBD1,CASSEEGQGILFTEAFF,TGTGCCAGCAGTGAAGAGGGACAGGGGATATTATTCACTGAAGCTTTCTTT
15,.,TRBV9,TRBJ2-2,TRBD2,CASSLRREGPGELFF,TGTGCCAGCAGCCTGCGAAGGGAGGGCCCCGGGGAGCTGTTTTTT
15,.,TRBV5-4,TRBJ2-1,.,CASSLSGVAAREQFF,TGTGCCAGCAGCTTGTCGGGAGTAGCGGCCCGCGAGCAGTTCTTC
14,.,TRBV5-8,TRBJ2-1,.,CASSFVGDYNEQFF,TGTGCCAGCAGCTTTGTAGGGGACTACAATGAGCAGTTCTTC
14,.,TRBV11-2,TRBJ2-1,TRBD2,CASSLSGGYNEQFF,TGTGCCAGCAGCTTAAGCGGGGGGTACAATGAGCAGTTCTTC
14,.,TRBV27,TRBJ2-5,.,CASSFGQTQETQYF,TGTGCCAGCAGTTTCGGACAGACCCAAGAGACCCAGTACTTC